This TCR beta chain appears in the sequencing data of a study of blood T cell repertoires in COVID-19. Overall study context: Both acute and convalescent COVID-19 samples were obtained from the United States, Italy and Spain.

This table comes from immunoSEQ multiplex PCR, and its TCRdb copy is limited to in-frame clones, with some not included. Altogether 58,000 or so clones are present, about 78% being singletons, with the ten largest covering nearly 5%. Losses at the gene ends were 0 bases for V and 5 bases for J; bases not matched to a gene: 6. The length of the CDR3 is 15 residues. V and J are TRBV23-1 and TRBJ2-5; 7 nucleotides line up with TRBD2. TRBV23-1 is placed among ORFs of uncertain function. The sequencing sample was made of peripheral blood. The TCR comes from a human donor in a cohort sampled during active COVID-19. The CDR3: CASSQSGRVRETQYF. CDR3 bases: TGCGCCAGCAGTCAATCAGGGAGGGTCCGGGAGACCCAGTACTTC.